This T cell receptor beta chain came from a study of shared clonotypes between healthy human individuals. Study as a whole: Plates per donor: three CD4 naive, three CD4 memory, two CD8 naive, one CD8 memory. Study results and limitations: Around 4.9% of naive CD4 clonotypes were shared across a handful of donors. Inspection by rarefaction showed sorted-subset sequencing to be incomplete despite large depth.

Germline-derived CDR1 and CDR2 are SGHVS and FQNEAQ. V dropped 5 bases and J dropped 3 bases, with 11 bases sitting between them. This CDR3 is 14 amino acids long. Naive CD8 isolation took CD45RO-negative cells positively selected for CCR7 and excluded terminally differentiated effector memory CD45RA+ cells. Details on this clone: Its target is not known.

TCRdb's copy holds only in-frame clones and misses some; the assay was immunoSEQ multiplex PCR. The data show more than 2 million clones, 90% to 95% seen once. This rearrangement joins TRBV7-8 to TRBJ1-5, with D possibly TRBD1 on 5 matching bases. Sequenced input: naive CD8+ T cells from PBMCs. The origin of this receptor is a man aged 18 to 35 in good health. Some clones in this sample may be carry-over from other donors' samples. The CDR3 DNA reads as TGTGCCAGCAGCGATTGGACACTCAATCAGCCCCAGCATTTT. It translates to CASSDWTLNQPQHF.